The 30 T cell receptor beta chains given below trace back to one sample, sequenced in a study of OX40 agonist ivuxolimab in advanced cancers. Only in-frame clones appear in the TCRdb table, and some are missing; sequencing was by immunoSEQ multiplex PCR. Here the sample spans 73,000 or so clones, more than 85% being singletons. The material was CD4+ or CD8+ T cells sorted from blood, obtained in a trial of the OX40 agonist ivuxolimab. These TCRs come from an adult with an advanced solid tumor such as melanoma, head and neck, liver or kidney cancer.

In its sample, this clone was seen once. The CDR3 region is CASSGTGSGTEAFF. The CDR3 bases are TGTGCCAGCAGTGGTACAGGGAGCGGCACTGAAGCTTTCTTT. V gene TRBV25-1 combines with J gene TRBJ1-1; maybe TRBD1 (6 bases). Trimming stripped 4 bases from V and 4 bases from J, with 13 bases between. This CDR3 region has 14 residues. Germline V gives CDR1 MGHDK, CDR2 SYGVNS.

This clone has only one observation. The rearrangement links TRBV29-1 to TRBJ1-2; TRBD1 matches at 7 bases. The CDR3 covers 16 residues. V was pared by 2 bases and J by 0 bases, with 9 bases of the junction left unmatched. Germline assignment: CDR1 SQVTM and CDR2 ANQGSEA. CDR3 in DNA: TGCAGCGTTGAATCACAGGGGAAATTCGCTAACTATGGCTACACCTTC. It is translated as CSVESQGKFANYGYTF.

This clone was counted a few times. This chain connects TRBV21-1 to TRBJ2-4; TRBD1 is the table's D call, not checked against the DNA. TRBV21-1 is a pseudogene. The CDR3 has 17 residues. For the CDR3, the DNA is TGTGCCAGCAGCTTCATACGGGACACGGGGCGTGGAAACATTCAGTACTTC. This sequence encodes CASSFIRDTGRGNIQYF.

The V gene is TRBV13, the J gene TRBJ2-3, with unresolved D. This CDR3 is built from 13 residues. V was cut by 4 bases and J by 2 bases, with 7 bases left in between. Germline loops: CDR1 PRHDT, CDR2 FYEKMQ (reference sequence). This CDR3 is CASSSAYTDTQYF. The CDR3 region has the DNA TGTGCCAGCAGCTCGGCATACACAGATACGCAGTATTTT.

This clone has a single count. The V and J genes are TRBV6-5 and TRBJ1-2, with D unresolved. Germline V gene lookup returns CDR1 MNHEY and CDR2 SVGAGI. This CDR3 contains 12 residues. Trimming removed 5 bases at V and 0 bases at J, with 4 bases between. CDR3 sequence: CASSPSNYGYTF. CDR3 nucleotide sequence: TGTGCCAGCAGTCCTTCTAACTATGGCTACACCTTC.

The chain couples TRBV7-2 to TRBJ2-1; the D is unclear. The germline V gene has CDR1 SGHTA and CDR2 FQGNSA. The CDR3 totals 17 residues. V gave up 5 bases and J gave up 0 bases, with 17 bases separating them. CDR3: CASSAYPWLSSYNEQFF. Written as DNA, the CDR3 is TGTGCCAGCAGCGCATACCCCTGGTTGAGCTCCTACAATGAGCAGTTCTTC.

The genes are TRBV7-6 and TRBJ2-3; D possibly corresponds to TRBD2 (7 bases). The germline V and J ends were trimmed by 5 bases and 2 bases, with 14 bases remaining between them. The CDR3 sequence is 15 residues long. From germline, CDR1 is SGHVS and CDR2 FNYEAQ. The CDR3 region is CASSQGGGFTDTQYF. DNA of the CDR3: TGTGCCAGCAGCCAAGGGGGGGGGTTCACAGATACGCAGTATTTT.

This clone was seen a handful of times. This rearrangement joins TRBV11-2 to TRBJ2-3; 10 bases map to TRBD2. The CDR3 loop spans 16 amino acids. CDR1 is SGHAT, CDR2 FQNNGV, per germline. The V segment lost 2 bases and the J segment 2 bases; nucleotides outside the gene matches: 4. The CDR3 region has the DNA TGTGCCAGCAGCTTACTAGCGGGGGCTTACACAGATACGCAGTATTTT. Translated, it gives CASSLLAGAYTDTQYF.

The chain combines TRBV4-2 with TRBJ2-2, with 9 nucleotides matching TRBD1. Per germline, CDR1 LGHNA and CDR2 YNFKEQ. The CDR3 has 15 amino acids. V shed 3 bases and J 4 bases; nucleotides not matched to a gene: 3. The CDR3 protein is CASSQTTGGTGELFF. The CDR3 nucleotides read TGTGCCAGCAGCCAGACGACAGGGGGCACCGGGGAGCTGTTTTTT.

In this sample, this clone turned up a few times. CDR3 bases: TGTGCCACTCCACAGGGGGCTAACTATGGCTACACCTTC. Translation gives CATPQGANYGYTF. The chain employs TRBV6-1 and TRBJ1-2, with TRBD1 matching over 8 bases. The CDR3 contains 13 residues. Germline V lookup: CDR1 MNHNS, CDR2 SASEGT. The trim removed 10 bases at V and 0 bases at J, leaving 4 bases unmatched.

The DNA for the CDR3 is TGTGCCAGCAGCTCACCGGGACAGGGGAGTATAGGCGAGACCCAGTACTTC. The encoded protein is CASSSPGQGSIGETQYF. V usage is TRBV5-6 and J usage is TRBJ2-5; 10 nucleotides match TRBD1. V lost 3 bases to trimming and J lost 5 bases; unmatched junction nucleotides: 13. This CDR3 comprises 17 residues. Germline loops: CDR1 SGHDT, CDR2 YYEEEE. The full variable domain, in which reference TRBV5-6 and TRBJ2-5 provide the parts outside the CDR3, is DAGVTQSPTHLIKTRGQQVTLRCSPKSGHDTVSWYQQALGQGPQFIFQYYEEEERQRGNFPDRFSGHQFPNYSSELNVNALLLGDSALYLCASSSPGQGSIGETQYFGPGTRLLVL.

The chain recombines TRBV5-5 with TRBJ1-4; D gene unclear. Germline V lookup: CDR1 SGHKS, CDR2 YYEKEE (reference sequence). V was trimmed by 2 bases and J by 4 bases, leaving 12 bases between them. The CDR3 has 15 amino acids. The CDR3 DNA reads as TGTGCCAGCAGCTTCTCCCGGGCAAGTAATGAAAAACTGTTTTTT. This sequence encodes CASSFSRASNEKLFF.

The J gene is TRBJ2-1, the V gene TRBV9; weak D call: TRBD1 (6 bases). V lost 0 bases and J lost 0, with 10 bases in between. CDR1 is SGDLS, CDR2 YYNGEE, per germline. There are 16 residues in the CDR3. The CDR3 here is CASSVAGRGSYNEQFF. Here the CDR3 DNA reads TGTGCCAGCAGCGTAGCAGGCAGGGGCTCCTACAATGAGCAGTTCTTC.

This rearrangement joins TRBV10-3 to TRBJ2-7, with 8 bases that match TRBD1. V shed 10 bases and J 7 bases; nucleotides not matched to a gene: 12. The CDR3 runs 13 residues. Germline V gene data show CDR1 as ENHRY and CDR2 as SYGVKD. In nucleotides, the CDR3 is TGTGCCACCGGACAGGGAGAAGTCTTAGAGCAGTACTTC. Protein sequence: CATGQGEVLEQYF.

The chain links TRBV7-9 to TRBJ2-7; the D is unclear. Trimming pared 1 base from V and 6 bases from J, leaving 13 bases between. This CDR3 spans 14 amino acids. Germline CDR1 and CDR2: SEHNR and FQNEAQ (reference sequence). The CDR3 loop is CASSLEGPKVEQYF. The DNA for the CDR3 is TGTGCCAGCAGCTTAGAGGGCCCGAAGGTCGAGCAGTACTTC.

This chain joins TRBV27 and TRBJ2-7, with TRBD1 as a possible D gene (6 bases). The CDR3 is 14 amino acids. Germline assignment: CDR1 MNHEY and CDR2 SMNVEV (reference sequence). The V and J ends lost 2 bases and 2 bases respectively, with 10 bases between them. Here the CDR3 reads CASSLGTGPYEQYF. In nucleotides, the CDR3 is TGTGCCAGCAGTTTAGGAACAGGGCCCTACGAGCAGTACTTC.

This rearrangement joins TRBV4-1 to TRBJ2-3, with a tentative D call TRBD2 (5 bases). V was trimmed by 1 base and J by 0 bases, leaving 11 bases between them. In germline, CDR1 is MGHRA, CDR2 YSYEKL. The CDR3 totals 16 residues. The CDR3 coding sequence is TGCGCCAGCAGCCAAGGGGCGGGCACTAGCACAGATACGCAGTATTTT. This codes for CASSQGAGTSTDTQYF.

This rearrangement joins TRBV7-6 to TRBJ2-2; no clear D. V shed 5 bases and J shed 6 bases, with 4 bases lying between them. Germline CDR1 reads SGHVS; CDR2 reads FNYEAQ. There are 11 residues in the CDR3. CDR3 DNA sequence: TGTGCCAGCAGCCAATCCGGGGAGCTGTTTTTT. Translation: CASSQSGELFF.

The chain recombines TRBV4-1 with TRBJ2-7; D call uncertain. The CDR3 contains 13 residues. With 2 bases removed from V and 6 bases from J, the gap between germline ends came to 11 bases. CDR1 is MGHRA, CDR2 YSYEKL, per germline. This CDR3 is CASSQKLDPEQYF. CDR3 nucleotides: TGCGCCAGCAGCCAAAAGTTGGACCCCGAGCAGTACTTC.

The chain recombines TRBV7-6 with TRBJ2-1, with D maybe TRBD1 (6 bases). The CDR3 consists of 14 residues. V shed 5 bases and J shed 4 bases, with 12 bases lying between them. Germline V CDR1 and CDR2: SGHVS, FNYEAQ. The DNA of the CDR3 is TGTGCCAGCAGCGGGGGCTTAGGGTACAATGAGCAGTTCTTC. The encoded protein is CASSGGLGYNEQFF. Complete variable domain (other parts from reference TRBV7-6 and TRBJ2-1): GAGVSQSPRYKVTKRGQDVALRCDPISGHVSLYWYRQALGQGPEFLTYFNYEAQQDKSGLPNDRFSAERPEGSISTLTIQRTEQRDSAMYRCASSGGLGYNEQFFGPGTRLTVL.

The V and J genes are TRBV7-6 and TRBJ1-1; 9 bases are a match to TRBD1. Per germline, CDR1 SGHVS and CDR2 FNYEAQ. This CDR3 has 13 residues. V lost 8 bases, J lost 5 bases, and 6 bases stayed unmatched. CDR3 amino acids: CASRDRDRTEAFF. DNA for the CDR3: TGTGCCAGCCGGGACAGGGACAGGACTGAAGCTTTCTTT. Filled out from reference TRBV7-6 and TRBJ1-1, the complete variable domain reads GAGVSQSPRYKVTKRGQDVALRCDPISGHVSLYWYRQALGQGPEFLTYFNYEAQQDKSGLPNDRFSAERPEGSISTLTIQRTEQRDSAMYRCASRDRDRTEAFFGQGTRLTVV.

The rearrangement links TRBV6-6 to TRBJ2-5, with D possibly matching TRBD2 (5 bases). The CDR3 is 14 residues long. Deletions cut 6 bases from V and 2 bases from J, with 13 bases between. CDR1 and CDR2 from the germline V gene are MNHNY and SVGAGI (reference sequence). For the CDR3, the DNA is TGTGCCAGCAGACCCAGGACTGGACAAGAGACCCAGTACTTC. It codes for CASRPRTGQETQYF.

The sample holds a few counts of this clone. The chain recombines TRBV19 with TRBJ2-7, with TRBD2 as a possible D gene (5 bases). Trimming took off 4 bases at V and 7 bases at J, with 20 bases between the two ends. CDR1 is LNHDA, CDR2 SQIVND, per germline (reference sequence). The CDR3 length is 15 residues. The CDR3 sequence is CASSTPGVEWGEQYF. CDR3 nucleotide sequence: TGTGCCAGTAGTACCCCCGGGGTCGAGTGGGGTGAGCAGTACTTC.

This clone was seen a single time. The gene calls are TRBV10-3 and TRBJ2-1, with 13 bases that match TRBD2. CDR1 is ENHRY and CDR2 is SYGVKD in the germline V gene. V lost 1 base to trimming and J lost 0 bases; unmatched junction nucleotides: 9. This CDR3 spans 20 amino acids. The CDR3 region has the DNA TGTGCCATCAGTGAGTGGTGGACTAGCGGGGGTACGAGCTCCTACAATGAGCAGTTCTTC. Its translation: CAISEWWTSGGTSSYNEQFF.

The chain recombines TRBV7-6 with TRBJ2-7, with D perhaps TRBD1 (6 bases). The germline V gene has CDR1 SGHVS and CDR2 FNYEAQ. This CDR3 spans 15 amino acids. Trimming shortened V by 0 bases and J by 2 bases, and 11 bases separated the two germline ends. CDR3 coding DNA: TGTGCCAGCAGCTTAGCTAGGGGGACGACCTACGAGCAGTACTTC. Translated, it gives CASSLARGTTYEQYF.

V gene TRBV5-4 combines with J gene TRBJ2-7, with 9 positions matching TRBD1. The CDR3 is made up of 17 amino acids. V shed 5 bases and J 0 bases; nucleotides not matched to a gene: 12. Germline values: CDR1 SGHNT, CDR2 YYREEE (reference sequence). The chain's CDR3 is CASRSRSGTGFSYEQYF. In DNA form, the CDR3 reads TGTGCCAGCAGATCGAGATCCGGGACAGGGTTCTCCTACGAGCAGTACTTC. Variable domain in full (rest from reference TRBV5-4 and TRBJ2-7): ETGVTQSPTHLIKTRGQQVTLRCSSQSGHNTVSWYQQALGQGPQFIFQYYREEENGRGNFPPRFSGLQFPNYSSELNVNALELDDSALYLCASRSRSGTGFSYEQYFGPGTRLTVT.

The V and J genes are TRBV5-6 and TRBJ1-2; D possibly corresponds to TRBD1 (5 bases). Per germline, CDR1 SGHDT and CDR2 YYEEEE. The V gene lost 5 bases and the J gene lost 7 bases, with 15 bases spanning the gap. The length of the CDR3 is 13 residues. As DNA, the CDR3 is TGTGCCAGCAGTCCCGGGACCATGGGTGGCTACACCTTC. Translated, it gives CASSPGTMGGYTF. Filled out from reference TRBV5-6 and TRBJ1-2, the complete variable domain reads DAGVTQSPTHLIKTRGQQVTLRCSPKSGHDTVSWYQQALGQGPQFIFQYYEEEERQRGNFPDRFSGHQFPNYSSELNVNALLLGDSALYLCASSPGTMGGYTFGSGTRLTVV.

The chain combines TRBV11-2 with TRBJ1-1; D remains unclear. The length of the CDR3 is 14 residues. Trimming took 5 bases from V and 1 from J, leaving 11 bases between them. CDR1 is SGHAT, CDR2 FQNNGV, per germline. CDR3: CASSPYAGNTEAFF. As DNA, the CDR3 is TGTGCCAGCAGCCCGTACGCGGGGAACACTGAAGCTTTCTTT. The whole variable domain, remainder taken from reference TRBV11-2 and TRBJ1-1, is EAGVAQSPRYKIIEKRQSVAFWCNPISGHATLYWYQQILGQGPKLLIQFQNNGVVDDSQLPKDRFSAERLKGVDSTLKIQPAKLEDSAVYLCASSPYAGNTEAFFGQGTRLTVV.

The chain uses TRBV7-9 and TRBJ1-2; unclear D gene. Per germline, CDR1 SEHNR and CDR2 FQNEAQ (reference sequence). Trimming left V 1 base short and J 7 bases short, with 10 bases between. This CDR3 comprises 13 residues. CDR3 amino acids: CASSLGGLGGYTF. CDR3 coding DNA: TGTGCCAGCAGCTTAGGAGGGTTGGGTGGCTACACCTTC.

For the CDR3, the DNA is TGCGCCAGCAGCTTGGCCTTGGCTAGCGGGGGTATAGATGAGCAGTTCTTC. It codes for CASSLALASGGIDEQFF. The gene calls are TRBV5-1 and TRBJ2-1; 10 bases are a match to TRBD2. This CDR3 region has 17 residues. J lost 8 bases, V lost 0 bases, and 11 bases had no gene match. CDR1 is SGHRS and CDR2 is YFSETQ in the germline V gene.